The present T cell receptor beta chain was sequenced within a study of T cells after yellow fever vaccination (dated by TCRdb to about 2019). Notes on the research overall: Libraries from fractions with low cell numbers were prepared with the SMART-Seq v4 Ultra Low Input RNA kit. To track T-cell clones before and after primary and booster YFV17D yellow fever vaccination, bulk TCR alpha and beta repertoires were sequenced longitudinally. The cohort comprised two healthy male donors, one aged 18 to 29 and one aged 30 to 40 years. Blood was drawn at multiple timepoints before and after primary and secondary immunization, with bulk PBMC replicates and cell subsets isolated. Broader findings and caveats from the paper: Most clones expanded after primary vaccination were re-detected after the booster (almost 98% of CD4 and approximately 89% of CD8), suggesting broad memory maintenance. FACS-sorted repertoires could contain abundant contaminating clonotypes from the bulk population, so computational filtering was required. Compared with the primary T-cell response, the secondary T-cell response was faster but weaker, reaching its peak on day 5 rather than on day 15. Because only two donors were included in the study, the extent to which the findings can be generalized is limited. A small share of clonotypes was detected in both CD4 and CD8 compartments, with the overlap likely arising from convergent recombination.

With regard to this clonotype: No cognate antigen has been identified for it. No much larger clone is present one base from it, and per-base qualities are unavailable.

The CDR3, cysteine through phenylalanine, is 15 amino acids long. Only CDR3 DNA is held: 45 bases, read in frame from base 1. CDR1 and CDR2 were assigned from the germline V gene as LGHNA and YNFKEQ. V and J lose 4 bases and 8 bases, and a span of 17 bases separates them. The treatment or condition label, read with the paper, signifies: live attenuated yellow fever vaccine strain. At each blood-draw timepoint, two biological replicates of bulk PBMCs were obtained. PBMCs were isolated from peripheral blood using a standard Ficoll-Paque protocol. TriZol was used to extract RNA from bulk PBMCs, CD4 and CD8 fractions, and dextramer-positive and dextramer-negative fractions. TCR cDNA was made using 5'RACE template switching, a step that added a universal primer site and unique molecular identifiers. Priming of cDNA synthesis was performed from both the TCR alpha and TCR beta constant segments. Library amplification involved two PCR steps, and the second step added sample barcodes and sequencing adapters. Libraries were sequenced on Illumina HiSeq 2500 (2x100 bp) or NovaSeq (2x150 bp). Turning to the authors' computational methods: MIGEC was used to demultiplex reads and collapse the reads into UMI consensus sequences, and MiXCR was used for V(D)J alignment. Vaccine-responding clonotypes were defined with edgeR using replicate PBMC samples, requiring FDR below 0.01 and a log2 fold change above 5 up to day 15. CD4 or CD8 identity was assigned to each bulk clonotype according to whether the clonotype was present at higher abundance in the sequenced CD4 repertoire or the sequenced CD8 repertoire. TCRdb handled the public reads itself, with Q25 trimming in fastp and clone calling in MiXCR, and kept productive beta chains. Identical CDR3 protein sequences are pooled into one entry, listed with their most common genes and DNA. These V and J calls rely on TCRdb rather than the paper's analysis. In this sample the table shows approximately 300,000 distinct CDR3 sequences, 8.7% of which occur a single time. Under 20% of the sample is taken by the ten largest.

The chain is assembled from TRBV4-2 and TRBJ1-4, with a weak D call of TRBD1 (5 bases match). The sequence derives from a man between 18 and 35 years old who received the YFV17D yellow fever vaccine. This sample comprised PBMCs, obtained on the day of the first yellow fever vaccination. The CDR3 protein is CASSPHKGQREKLFF. The DNA sequence reads TGTGCCAGCAGCCCCCATAAGGGGCAACGGGAAAAACTGTTTTTT.